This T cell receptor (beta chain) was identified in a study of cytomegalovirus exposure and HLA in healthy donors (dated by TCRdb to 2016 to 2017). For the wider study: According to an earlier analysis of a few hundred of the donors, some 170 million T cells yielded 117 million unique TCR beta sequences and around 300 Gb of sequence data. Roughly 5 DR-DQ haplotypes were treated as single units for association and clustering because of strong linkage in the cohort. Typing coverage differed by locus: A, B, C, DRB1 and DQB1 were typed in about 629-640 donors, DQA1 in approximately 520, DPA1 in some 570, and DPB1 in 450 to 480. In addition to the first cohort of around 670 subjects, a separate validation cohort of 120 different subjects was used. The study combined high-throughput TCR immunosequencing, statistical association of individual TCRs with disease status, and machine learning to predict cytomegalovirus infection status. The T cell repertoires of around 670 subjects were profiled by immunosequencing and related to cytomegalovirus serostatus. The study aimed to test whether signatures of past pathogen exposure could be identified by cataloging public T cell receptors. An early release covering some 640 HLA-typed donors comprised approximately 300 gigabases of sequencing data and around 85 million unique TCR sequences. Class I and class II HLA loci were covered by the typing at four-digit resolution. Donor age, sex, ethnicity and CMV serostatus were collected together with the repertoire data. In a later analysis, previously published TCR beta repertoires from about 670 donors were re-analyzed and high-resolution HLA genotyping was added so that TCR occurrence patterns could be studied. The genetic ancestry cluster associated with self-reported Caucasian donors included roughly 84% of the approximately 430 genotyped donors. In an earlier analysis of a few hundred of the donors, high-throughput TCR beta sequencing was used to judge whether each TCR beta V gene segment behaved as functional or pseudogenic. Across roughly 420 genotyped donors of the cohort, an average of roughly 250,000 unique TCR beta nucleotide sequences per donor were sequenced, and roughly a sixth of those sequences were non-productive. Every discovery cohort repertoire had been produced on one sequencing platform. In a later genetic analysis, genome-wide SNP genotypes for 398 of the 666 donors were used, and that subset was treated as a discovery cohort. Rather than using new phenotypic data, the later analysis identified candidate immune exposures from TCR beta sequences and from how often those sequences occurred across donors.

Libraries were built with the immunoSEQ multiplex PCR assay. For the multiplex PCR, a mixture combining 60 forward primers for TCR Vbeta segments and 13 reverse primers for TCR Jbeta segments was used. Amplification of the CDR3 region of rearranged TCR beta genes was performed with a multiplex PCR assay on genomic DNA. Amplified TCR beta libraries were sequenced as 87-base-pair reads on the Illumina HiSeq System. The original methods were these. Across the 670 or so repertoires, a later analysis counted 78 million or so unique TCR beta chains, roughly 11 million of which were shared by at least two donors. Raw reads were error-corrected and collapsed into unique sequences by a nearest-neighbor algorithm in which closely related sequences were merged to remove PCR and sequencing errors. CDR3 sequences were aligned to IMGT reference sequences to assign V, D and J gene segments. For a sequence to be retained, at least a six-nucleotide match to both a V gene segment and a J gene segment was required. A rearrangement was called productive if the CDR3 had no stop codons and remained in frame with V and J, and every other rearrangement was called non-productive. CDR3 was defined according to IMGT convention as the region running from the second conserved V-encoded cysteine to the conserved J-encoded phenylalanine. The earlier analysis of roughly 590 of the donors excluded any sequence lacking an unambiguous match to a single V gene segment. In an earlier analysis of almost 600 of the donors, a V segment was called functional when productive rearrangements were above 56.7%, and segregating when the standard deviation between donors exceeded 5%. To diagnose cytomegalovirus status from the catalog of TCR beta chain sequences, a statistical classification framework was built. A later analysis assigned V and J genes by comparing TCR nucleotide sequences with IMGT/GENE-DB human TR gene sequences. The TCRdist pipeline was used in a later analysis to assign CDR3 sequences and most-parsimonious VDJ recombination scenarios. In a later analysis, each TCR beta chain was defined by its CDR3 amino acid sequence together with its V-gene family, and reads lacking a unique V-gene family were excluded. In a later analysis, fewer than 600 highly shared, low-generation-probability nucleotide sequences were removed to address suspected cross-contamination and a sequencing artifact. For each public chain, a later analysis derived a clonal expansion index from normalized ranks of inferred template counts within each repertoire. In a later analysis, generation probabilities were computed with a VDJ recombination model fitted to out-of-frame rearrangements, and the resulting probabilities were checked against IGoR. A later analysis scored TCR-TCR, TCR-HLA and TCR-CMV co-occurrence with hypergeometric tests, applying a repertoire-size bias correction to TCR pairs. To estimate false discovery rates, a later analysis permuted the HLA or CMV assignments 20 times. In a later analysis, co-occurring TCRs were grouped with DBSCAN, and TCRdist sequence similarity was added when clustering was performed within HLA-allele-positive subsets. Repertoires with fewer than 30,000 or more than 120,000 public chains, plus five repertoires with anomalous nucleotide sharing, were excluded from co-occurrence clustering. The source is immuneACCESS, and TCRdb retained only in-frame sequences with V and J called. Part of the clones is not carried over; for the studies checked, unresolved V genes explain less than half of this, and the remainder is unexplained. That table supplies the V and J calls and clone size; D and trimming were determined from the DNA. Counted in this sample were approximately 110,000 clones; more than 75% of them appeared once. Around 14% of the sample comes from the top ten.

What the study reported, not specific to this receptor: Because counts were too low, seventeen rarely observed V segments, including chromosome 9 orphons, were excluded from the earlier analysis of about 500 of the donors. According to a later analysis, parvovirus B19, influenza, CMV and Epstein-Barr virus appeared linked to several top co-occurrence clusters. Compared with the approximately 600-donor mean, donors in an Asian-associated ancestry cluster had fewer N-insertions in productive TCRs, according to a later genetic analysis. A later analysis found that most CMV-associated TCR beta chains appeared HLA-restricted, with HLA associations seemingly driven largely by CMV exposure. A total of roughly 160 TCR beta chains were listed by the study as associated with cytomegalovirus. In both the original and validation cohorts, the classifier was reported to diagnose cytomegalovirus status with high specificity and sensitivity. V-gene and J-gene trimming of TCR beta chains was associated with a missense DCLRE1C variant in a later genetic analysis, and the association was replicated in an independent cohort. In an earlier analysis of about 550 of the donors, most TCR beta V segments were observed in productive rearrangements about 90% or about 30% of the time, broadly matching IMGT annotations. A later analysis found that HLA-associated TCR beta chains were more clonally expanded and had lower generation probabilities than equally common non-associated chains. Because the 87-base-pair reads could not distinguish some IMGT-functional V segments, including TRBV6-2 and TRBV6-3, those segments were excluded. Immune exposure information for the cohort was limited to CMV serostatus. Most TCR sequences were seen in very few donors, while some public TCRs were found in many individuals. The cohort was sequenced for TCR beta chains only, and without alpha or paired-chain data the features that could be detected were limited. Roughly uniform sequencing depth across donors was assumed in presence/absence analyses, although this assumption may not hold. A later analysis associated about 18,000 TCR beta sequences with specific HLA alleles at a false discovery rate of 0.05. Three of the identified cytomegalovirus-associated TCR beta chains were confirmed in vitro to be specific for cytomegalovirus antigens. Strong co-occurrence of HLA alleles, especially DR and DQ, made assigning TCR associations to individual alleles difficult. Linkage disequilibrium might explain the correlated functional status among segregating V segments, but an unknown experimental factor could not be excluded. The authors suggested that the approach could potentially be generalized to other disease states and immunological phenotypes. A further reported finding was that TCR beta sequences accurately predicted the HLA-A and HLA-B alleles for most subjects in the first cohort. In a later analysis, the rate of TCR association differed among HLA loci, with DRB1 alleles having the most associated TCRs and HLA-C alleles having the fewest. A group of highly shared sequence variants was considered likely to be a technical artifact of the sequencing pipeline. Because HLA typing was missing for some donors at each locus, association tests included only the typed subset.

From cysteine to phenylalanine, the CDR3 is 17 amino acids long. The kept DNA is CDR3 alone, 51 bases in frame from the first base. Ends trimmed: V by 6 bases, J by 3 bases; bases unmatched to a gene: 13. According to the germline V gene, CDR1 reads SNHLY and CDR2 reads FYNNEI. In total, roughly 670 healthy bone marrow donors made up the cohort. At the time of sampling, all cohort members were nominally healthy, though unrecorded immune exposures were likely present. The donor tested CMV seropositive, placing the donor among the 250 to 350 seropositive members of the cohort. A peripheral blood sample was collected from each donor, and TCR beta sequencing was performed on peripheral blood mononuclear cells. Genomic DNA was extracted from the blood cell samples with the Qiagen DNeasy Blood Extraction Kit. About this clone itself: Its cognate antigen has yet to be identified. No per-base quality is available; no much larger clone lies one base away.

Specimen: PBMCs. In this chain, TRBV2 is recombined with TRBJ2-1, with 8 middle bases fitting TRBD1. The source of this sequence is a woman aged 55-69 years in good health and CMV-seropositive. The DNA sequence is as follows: TGTGCCAGCAGAGGCCCCGCAGGGGGCGCGGTCTACAATGAGCAGTTCTTC. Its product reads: CASRGPAGGAVYNEQFF.